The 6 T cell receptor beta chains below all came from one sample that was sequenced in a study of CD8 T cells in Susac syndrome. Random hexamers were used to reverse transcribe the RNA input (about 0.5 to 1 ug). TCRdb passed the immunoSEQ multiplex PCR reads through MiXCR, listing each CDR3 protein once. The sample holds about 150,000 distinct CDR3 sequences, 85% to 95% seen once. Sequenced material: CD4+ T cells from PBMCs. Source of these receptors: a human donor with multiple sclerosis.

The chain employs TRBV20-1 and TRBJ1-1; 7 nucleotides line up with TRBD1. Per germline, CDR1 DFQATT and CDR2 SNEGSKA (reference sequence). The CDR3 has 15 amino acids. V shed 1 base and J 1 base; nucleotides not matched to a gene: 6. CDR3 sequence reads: CSARGRGKENTEAFF. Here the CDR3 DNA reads TGCAGTGCTAGAGGCAGGGGGAAGGAGAACACTGAAGCTTTCTTT.

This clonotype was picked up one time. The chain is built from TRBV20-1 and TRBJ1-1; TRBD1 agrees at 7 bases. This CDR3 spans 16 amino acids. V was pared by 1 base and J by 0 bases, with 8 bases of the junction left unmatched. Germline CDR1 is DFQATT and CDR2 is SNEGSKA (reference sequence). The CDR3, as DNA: TGCAGTGCTAGAGGAGGGACAGCTGGAGTGAACACTGAAGCTTTCTTT. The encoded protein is CSARGGTAGVNTEAFF.

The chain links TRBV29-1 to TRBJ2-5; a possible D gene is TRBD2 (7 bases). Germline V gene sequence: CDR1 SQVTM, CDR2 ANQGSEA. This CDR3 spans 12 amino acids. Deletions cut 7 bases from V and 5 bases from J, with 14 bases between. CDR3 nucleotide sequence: TGCAGCGGCAAAAGGGGGGGGGAGACCCAGTACTTC. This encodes CSGKRGGETQYF.

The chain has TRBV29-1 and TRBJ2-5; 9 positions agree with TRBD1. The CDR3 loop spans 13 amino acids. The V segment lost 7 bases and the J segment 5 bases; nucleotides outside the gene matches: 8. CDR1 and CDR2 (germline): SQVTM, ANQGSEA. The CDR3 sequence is CSARTGVGETQYF. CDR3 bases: TGCAGCGCCCGGACAGGGGTTGGGGAGACCCAGTACTTC.

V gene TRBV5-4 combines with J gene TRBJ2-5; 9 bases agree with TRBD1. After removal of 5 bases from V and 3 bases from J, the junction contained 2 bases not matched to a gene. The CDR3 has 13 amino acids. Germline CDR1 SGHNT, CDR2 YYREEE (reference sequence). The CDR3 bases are TGTGCCAGCAGTCGGGACAGGGAAGAGACCCAGTACTTC. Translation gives CASSRDREETQYF.

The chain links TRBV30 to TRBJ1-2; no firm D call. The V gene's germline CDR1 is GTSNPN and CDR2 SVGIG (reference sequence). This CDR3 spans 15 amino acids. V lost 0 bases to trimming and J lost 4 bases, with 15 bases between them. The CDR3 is CAWSVLRQPFYGYTF. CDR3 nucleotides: TGTGCCTGGAGTGTACTAAGACAACCTTTCTATGGCTACACCTTC.